This TCR beta chain was recorded in a study of control samples from healthy donors and cancer patients. The table lists this clone with a count of one. Sequencing was performed with immunoSEQ multiplex PCR; in TCRdb, only in-frame clones are kept and a portion is missing. This table holds 150,000 to 200,000 clones, 90% found once. What was sequenced was blood. The TCR was taken from a woman between 45 and 60 years old in good health.

The CDR3 loop reads CASSELNQLDSPLHF. In DNA form, the CDR3 reads TGTGCCAGCAGTGAACTCAACCAGCTGGACTCACCCCTCCACTTT. The chain joins TRBV6-1 to TRBJ1-6; the D is unclear. Per germline, CDR1 MNHNS and CDR2 SASEGT. This CDR3 spans 15 amino acids. The V end lost 2 bases, the J end lost 10 bases, and 15 bases lay between the germline ends.